This is a list of T cell receptor beta chains from one sample in a study of T cell changes during pregnancy in multiple sclerosis. TCRdb keeps only in-frame clones here, not all; method: immunoSEQ multiplex PCR. The table has tens of thousands of clones, just over 90% seen once. The source was peripheral blood, collected after pregnancy. These TCRs come from a female donor with multiple sclerosis, enrolled in a pregnancy study. Both conserved end residues are part of each CDR3. The size entry is marked missing in some rows and otherwise reads once, few, many or a size class.

V gene	CDR3 length	clone size	J gene	CDR3 protein
TRBV29-1	13	-	TRBJ2-1	CSVVSAGSDEQFF
TRBV18	15	once	TRBJ2-7	CASSPPGTGGYEQYF
TRBV2	13	-	TRBJ1-5	CASLRDTYQPQHF
TRBV9	15	-	TRBJ1-2	CASSVGDTSPYGYTF
TRBV5-1	16	once	TRBJ2-7	CASSLTGTGGSYEQYF
TRBV27	12	few	TRBJ2-1	CASSLTYNEQFF
TRBV14	13	-	TRBJ2-7	CASSRLAIDEQYF
TRBV4-3	14	-	TRBJ2-7	CASSQDYQGRQQYF
TRBV5-6	19	-	TRBJ2-7	CASSLGQNSRGGIRYEQYF
TRBV18	16	-	TRBJ1-2	CASSPPEGAGGRGYTF
TRBV4-1	17	-	TRBJ2-1	CASSQDGLAGVYNEQFF
TRBV18	17	-	TRBJ2-7	CASSPQVSGGSSYEQYF
TRBV2	17	-	TRBJ2-7	CASSTLPDRGGWYEQYF
TRBV6-5	13	-	TRBJ1-2	CASSYGTQRGYTF
TRBV5-1	14	-	TRBJ2-5	CASSLASGVETQYF
TRBV10-3	14	-	TRBJ2-1	CAISRGGSYNEQFF
TRBV5-4	17	-	TRBJ2-2	CASRRGLAGGNTGELFF
TRBV4-2	13	-	TRBJ1-1	CASSPLGAHEAFF
TRBV28	15	once	TRBJ1-5	CASSPGTGVLGPQHF
TRBV25-1	13	-	TRBJ2-7	CASSVPGSYEQYF
TRBV6-5	12	once	TRBJ1-1	CASSRGNTEAFF
TRBV7-7	13	-	TRBJ2-5	CASSSDRGKTQYF
TRBV6-1	15	-	TRBJ2-7	CASSTAQGSNYEQYF
TRBV10-3	13	-	TRBJ2-7	CAIGGLASYEQYF
TRBV20-1	11	-	TRBJ2-1	CSARDYTEQFF
TRBV2	13	-	TRBJ1-2	CASRPQGGYGYTF
TRBV27	15	once	TRBJ2-7	CASSLSRSGIYEQYF
TRBV5-4	13	-	TRBJ1-1	CASSLAREPEAFF